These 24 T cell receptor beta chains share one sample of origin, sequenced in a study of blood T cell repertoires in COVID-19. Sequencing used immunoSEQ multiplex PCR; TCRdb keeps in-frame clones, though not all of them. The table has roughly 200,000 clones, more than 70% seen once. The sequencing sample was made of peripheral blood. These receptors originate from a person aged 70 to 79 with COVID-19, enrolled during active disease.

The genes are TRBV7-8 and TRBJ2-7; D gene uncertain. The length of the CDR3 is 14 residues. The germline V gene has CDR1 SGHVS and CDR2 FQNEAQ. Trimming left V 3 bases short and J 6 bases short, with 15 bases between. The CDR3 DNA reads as TGTGCCAGCAGCTTTCGAGGTCGAACCGGCGAGCAGTACTTC. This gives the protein CASSFRGRTGEQYF.

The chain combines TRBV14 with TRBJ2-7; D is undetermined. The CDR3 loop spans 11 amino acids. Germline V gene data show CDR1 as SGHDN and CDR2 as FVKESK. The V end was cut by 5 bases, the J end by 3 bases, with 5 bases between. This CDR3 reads CASSFHYEQYF. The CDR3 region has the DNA TGTGCCAGCAGCTTTCACTACGAGCAGTACTTC.

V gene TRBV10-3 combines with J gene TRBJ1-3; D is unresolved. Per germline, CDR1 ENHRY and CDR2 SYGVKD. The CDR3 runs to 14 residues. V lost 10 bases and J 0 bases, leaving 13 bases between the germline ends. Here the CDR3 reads CATYSGSSGNTIYF. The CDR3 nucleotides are TGTGCCACCTATTCCGGGAGCTCTGGAAACACCATATATTTT.

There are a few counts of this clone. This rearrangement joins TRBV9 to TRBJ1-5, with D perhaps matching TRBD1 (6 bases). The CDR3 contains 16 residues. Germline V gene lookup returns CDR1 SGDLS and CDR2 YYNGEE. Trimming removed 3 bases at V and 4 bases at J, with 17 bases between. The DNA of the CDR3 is TGTGCCAGCAGCGCGGGCCCGGACAGACCTAATCAGCCCCAGCATTTT. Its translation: CASSAGPDRPNQPQHF.

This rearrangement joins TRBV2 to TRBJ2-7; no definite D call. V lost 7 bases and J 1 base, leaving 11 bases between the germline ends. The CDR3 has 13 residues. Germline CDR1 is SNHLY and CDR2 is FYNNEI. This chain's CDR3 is CASNRQASYEQYF. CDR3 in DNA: TGTGCCAGCAACCGGCAGGCGTCCTACGAGCAGTACTTC.

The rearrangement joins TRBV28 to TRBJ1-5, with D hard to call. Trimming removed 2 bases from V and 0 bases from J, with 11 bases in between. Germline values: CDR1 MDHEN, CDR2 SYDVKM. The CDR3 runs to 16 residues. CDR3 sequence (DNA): TGTGCCAGCAGTTTAGAGCGTCATTATAGCAATCAGCCCCAGCATTTT. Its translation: CASSLERHYSNQPQHF. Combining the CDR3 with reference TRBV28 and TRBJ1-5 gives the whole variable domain DVKVTQSSRYLVKRTGEKVFLECVQDMDHENMFWYRQDPGLGLRLIYFSYDVKMKEKGDIPEGYSVSREKKERFSLILESASTNQTSMYLCASSLERHYSNQPQHFGDGTRLSIL.

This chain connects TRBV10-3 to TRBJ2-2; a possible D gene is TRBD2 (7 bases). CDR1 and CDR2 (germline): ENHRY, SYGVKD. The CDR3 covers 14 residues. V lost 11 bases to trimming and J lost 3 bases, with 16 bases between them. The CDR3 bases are TGTGCCCGGCGGGAGAACAGGGACACCGGGGAGCTGTTTTTT. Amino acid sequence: CARRENRDTGELFF.

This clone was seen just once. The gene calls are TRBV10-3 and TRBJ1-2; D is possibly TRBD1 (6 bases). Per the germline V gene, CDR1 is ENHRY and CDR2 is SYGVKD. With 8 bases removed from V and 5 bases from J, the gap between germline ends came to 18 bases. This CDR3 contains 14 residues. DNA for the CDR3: TGTGCCATCGGGGTCGGGGGGCCTATTTATGGCTACACCTTC. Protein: CAIGVGGPIYGYTF.

DNA of the CDR3: TGTGCCACCAGCAGAGAGGCCCGACTAGCTGAGACCCAGTACTTC. Encoded protein: CATSREARLAETQYF. V usage is TRBV15 and J usage is TRBJ2-5; 7 bases are a match to TRBD2. Germline lookup yields CDR1 LNHNV and CDR2 YYDKDF (reference sequence). The CDR3 extends over 15 amino acids. Unmatched junction bases numbered 6, after V lost 0 bases and J lost 5 bases.

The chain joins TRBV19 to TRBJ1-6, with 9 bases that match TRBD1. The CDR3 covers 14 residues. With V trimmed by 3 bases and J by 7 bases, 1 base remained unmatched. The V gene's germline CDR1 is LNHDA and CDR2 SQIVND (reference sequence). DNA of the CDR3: TGTGCCAGTAGTATTGGACAGGGGAATTCACCCCTCCACTTT. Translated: CASSIGQGNSPLHF.

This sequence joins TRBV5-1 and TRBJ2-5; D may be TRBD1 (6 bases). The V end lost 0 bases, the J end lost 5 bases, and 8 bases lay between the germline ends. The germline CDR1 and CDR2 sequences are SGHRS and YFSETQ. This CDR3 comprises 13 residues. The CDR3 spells CASSLDRAETQYF. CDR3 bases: TGCGCCAGCAGCTTGGACAGGGCGGAGACCCAGTACTTC.

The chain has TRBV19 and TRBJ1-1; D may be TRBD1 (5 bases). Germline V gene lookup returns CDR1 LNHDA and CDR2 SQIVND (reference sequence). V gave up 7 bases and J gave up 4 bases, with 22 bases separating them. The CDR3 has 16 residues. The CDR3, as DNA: TGTGCCAGTACCCCAGGGTTCGGGCAGTGGAGCACTGAAGCTTTCTTT. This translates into CASTPGFGQWSTEAFF.

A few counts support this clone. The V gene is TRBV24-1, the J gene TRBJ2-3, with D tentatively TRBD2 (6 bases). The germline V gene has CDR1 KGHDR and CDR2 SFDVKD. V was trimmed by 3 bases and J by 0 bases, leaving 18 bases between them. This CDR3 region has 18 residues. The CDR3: CATSDPGRGPISTDTQYF. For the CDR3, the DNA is TGTGCCACCAGTGATCCGGGGCGGGGCCCGATAAGCACAGATACGCAGTATTTT.

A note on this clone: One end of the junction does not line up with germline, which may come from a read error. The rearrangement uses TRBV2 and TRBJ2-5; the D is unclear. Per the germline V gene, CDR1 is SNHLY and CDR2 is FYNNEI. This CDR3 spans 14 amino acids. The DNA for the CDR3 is TGTGCCAGCAGTGAAGCGTCGAACCAGGAGACCCAGTACTTC. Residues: CASSEASNQETQYF.

CDR3 in amino acids: CASSNLYGYTF. Here the CDR3 DNA reads TGTGCCAGCAGCAACCTCTACGGCTACACCTTC. The chain employs TRBV28 and TRBJ1-2; D is unclear. The V end was cut by 6 bases, the J end by 8 bases, with 10 bases between. The CDR3 sequence is 11 residues long. In germline, CDR1 is MDHEN, CDR2 SYDVKM.

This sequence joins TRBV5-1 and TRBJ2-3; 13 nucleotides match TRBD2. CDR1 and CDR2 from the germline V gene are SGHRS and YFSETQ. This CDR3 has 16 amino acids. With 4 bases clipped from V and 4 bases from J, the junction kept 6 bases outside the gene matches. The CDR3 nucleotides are TGCGCCAGCAGCCCTGGACTAGCGGGAGCGGCAGATACGCAGTATTTT. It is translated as CASSPGLAGAADTQYF.

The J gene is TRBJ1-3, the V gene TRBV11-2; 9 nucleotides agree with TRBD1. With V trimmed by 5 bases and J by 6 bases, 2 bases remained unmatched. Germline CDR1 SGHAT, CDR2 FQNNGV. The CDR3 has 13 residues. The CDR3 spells CASSRTGENTIYF. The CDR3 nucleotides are TGTGCCAGCAGCCGGACAGGGGAAAACACCATATATTTT. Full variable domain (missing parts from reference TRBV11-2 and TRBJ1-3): EAGVAQSPRYKIIEKRQSVAFWCNPISGHATLYWYQQILGQGPKLLIQFQNNGVVDDSQLPKDRFSAERLKGVDSTLKIQPAKLEDSAVYLCASSRTGENTIYFGEGSWLTVV.

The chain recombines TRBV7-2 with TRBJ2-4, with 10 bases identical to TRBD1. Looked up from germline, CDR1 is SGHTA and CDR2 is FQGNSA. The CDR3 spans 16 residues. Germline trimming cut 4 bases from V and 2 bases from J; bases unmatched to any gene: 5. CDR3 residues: CASSSPGQGSKNIQYF. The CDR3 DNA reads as TGTGCCAGCAGCTCCCCGGGACAGGGGTCCAAAAACATTCAGTACTTC.

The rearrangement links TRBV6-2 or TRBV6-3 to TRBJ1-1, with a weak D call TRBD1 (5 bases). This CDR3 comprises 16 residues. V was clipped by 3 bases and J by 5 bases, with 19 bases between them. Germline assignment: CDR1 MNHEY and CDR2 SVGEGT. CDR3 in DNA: TGTGCCAGCAGTTATCCACCGAGACAGAGAACAACTGAAGCTTTCTTT. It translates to CASSYPPRQRTTEAFF.

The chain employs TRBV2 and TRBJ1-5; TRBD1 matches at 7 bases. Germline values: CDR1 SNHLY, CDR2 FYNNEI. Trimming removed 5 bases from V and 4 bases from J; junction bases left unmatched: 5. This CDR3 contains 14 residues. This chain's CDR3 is CASSPQGVNQPQHF. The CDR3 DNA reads TGTGCCAGCAGTCCCCAGGGGGTGAATCAGCCCCAGCATTTT.

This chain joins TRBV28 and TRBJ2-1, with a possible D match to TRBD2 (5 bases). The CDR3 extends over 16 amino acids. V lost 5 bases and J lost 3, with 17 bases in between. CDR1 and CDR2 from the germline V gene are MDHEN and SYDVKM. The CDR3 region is CASSTLRGSGYNEQFF. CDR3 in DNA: TGTGCCAGCAGTACCCTCCGGGGTTCGGGCTACAATGAGCAGTTCTTC.

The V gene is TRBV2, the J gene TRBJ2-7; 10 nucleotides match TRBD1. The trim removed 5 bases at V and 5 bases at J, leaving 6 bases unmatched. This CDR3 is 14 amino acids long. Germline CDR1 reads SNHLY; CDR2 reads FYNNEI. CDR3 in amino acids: CASSYRTGGNEQYF. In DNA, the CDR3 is TGTGCCAGCAGTTACAGGACAGGGGGGAACGAGCAGTACTTC.

The CDR3 nucleotides are TGTGCCAGCGGGACAGCCAATGGAAACACCATATATTTT. It yields the protein CASGTANGNTIYF. V usage is TRBV6-5 and J usage is TRBJ1-3; 7 bases are a match to TRBD1. Trimming took 8 bases from V and 3 from J; bases not matched to a gene: 4. This CDR3 has 13 amino acids. Per the germline V gene, CDR1 is MNHEY and CDR2 is SVGAGI.

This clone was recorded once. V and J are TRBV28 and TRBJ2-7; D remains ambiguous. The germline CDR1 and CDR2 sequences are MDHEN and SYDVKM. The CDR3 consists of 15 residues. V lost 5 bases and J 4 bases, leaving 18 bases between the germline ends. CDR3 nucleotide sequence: TGTGCCAGCAGTCCTCGTCGGGTCGAGACGTACGAGCAGTACTTC. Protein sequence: CASSPRRVETYEQYF.